This T cell receptor beta chain was retrieved from a study of blood T cells in healthy people across ages. In this sample, this clonotype turned up a few times. V was cut by 4 bases and J by 2 bases, with 17 bases left in between. This CDR3 is built from 16 residues. Germline V CDR1 and CDR2: SGHRS, YFSETQ. Together with a sample-barcoded 5' primer, a J-beta primer mix was included in a second PCR lasting about 6 to 11 cycles. Using its own MiXCR run on the 5' RACE reads, TCRdb lists one record per CDR3 protein. The table includes roughly 800,000 distinct CDR3 sequences, 36% detected once. This chain links TRBV5-1 with TRBJ2-3, with D uncertain. The receptor was isolated from a man younger than 35 in good health. The sequenced sample consisted of blood. CDR3: CASSPPPWENTDTQYF. The DNA for the CDR3 is TGCGCCAGCAGCCCCCCTCCGTGGGAAAACACAGATACGCAGTATTTT.